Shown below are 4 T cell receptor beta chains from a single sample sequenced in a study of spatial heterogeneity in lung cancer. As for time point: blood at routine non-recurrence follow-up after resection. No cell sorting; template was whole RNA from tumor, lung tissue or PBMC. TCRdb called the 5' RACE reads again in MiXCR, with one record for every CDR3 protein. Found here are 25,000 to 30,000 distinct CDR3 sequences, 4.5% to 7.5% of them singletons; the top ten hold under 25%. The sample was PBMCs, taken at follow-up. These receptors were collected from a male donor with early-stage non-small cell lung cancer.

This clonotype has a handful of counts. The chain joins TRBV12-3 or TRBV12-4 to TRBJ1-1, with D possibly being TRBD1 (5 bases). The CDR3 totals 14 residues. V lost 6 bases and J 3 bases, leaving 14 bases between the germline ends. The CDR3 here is CASSLQGGDTEAFF. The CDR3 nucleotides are TGTGCCAGCAGCCTCCAGGGAGGCGACACTGAAGCTTTCTTT.

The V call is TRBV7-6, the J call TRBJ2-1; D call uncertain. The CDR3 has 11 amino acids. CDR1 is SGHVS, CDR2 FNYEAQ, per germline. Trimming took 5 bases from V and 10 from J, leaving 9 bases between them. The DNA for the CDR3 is TGTGCCAGCAGCCTCGGTTGGGAGCAGTTCTTC. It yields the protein CASSLGWEQFF.

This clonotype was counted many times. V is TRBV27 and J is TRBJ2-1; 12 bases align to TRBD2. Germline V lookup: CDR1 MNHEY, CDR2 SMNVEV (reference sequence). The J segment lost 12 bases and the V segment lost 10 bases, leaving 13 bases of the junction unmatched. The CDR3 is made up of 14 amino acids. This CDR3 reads CATSSLAGGLGQFF. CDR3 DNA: TGTGCCACCTCTTCTCTAGCGGGGGGGCTGGGGCAGTTCTTC.

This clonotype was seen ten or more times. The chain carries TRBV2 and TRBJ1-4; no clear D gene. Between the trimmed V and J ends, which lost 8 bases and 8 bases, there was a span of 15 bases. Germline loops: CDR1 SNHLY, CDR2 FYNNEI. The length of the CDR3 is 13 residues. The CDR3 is CASVWELKEKLFF. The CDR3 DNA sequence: TGTGCCAGCGTCTGGGAGTTAAAAGAAAAACTGTTTTTT.